The text below deals with one T cell receptor beta chain. Its specificity is unknown. This sample was taken from a study of tumor-infiltrating lymphocytes in localized non-small cell lung cancer. Looking at the study overall: Tumor tissue and non-adjacent uninvolved lung came from each patient. Broader study findings: No T-cell fraction difference was seen between IM1 and IM2 tumors. Technical variation could not be separated from intratumor heterogeneity here. Only some patients had TCR sequencing, depending on available tissue.

Sequenced by immunoSEQ multiplex PCR; TCRdb stores in-frame clones only, minus some. In the table there are 16,000 or so clones, over 70% of which are singletons. J gave up 5 bases and V 0 bases, and 2 bases lay outside the gene matches. This CDR3 region has 14 residues. Germline V gene lookup returns CDR1 SGHRS and CDR2 YFSETQ. The chain is built from TRBV5-1 and TRBJ2-5, with 9 bases lining up with TRBD1. This TCR came from a human donor with non-small cell lung cancer. Sequencing was done on a sample of lung tumor tissue. The DNA for the CDR3 is TGCGCCAGCAGCTTGGGACAGGGGGTGGAGACCCAGTACTTC. Translation: CASSLGQGVETQYF.